The 18 T cell receptor beta chains listed next were all sequenced from one sample in a study of blood T cell repertoires in COVID-19. This table comes from immunoSEQ multiplex PCR, and its TCRdb copy is limited to in-frame clones, with some not included. Of 130,000 or so clones in the sample, about 89% were seen once. Sequenced: peripheral blood. The receptors were sampled from a man aged 50 or older with active or convalescent COVID-19.

The CDR3 reads CAWSRMRHENIQYF. CDR3 nucleotide sequence: TGTGCCTGGAGTAGGATGAGGCACGAAAACATTCAGTACTTC. V is TRBV30 and J is TRBJ2-4; D unclear. The CDR3 has 14 residues. Germline V CDR1 and CDR2: GTSNPN, SVGIG (reference sequence). V lost 2 bases and J lost 5, with 13 bases in between.

This rearrangement joins TRBV3-1 (or the pseudogene TRBV3-2) to TRBJ2-3; D is perhaps TRBD1 (5 bases). V lost 0 bases and J 6 bases, leaving 10 bases between the germline ends. CDR1 is LGHDT, CDR2 YNNKEL, per germline (reference sequence). This CDR3 has 14 residues. DNA of the CDR3: TGTGCCAGCAGCCAAGAGGCAGGGTACGATACGCAGTATTTT. Amino acids: CASSQEAGYDTQYF.

The V gene is TRBV30, the J gene TRBJ1-4, with D possibly TRBD1 on 5 matching bases. This CDR3 has 15 residues. Trimming removed 0 bases at V and 10 bases at J, with 18 bases between. CDR1 and CDR2 from the germline V gene are GTSNPN and SVGIG (reference sequence). This CDR3 reads CAWSVEQGWRGKLFF. The CDR3 DNA sequence: TGTGCCTGGAGTGTAGAGCAGGGCTGGAGGGGAAAACTGTTTTTT.

This clone was seen a single time. V is TRBV28 and J is TRBJ1-2; TRBD1 might be the D (5 bases). There are 16 residues in the CDR3. Per germline, CDR1 MDHEN and CDR2 SYDVKM. Trimming left V 5 bases short and J 2 bases short, with 18 bases between. The CDR3 sequence: CASSPPGQQENYGYTF. The CDR3 DNA sequence: TGTGCCAGCAGTCCCCCGGGCCAACAGGAGAACTATGGCTACACCTTC.

This chain connects TRBV15 to TRBJ2-2; no clear D gene. The V gene lost 5 bases and the J gene lost 0 bases, with 10 bases spanning the gap. Germline assignment: CDR1 LNHNV and CDR2 YYDKDF (reference sequence). This CDR3 is 15 amino acids long. This CDR3 reads CATSRSASNTGELFF. CDR3 nucleotides: TGTGCCACCAGCCGGTCCGCATCGAACACCGGGGAGCTGTTTTTT.

The rearrangement uses TRBV10-3 and TRBJ2-7, with 10 bases aligning to TRBD1. The CDR3 is made up of 14 amino acids. V lost 6 bases, J lost 4 bases, and 6 bases stayed unmatched. Looked up from germline, CDR1 is ENHRY and CDR2 is SYGVKD. The CDR3 DNA reads TGTGCCATCAGCGACCGGGACAGGGGTTACGAGCAGTACTTC. It yields the protein CAISDRDRGYEQYF.

V gene TRBV29-1 combines with J gene TRBJ2-1; 10 positions match TRBD2. The V segment lost 7 bases and the J segment 4 bases; nucleotides outside the gene matches: 7. The germline V gene encodes CDR1 SQVTM and CDR2 ANQGSEA. There are 14 residues in the CDR3. CDR3 loop: CSAASGSLYNEQFF. The DNA for the CDR3 is TGCAGCGCCGCTAGCGGGAGTTTATACAATGAGCAGTTCTTC.

This sequence joins TRBV20-1 and TRBJ2-1; tentatively, D is TRBD2 (6 bases). Germline V gene lookup returns CDR1 DFQATT and CDR2 SNEGSKA (reference sequence). The CDR3 sequence is 11 residues long. The germline V and J ends were trimmed by 6 bases and 15 bases, with 18 bases remaining between them. The chain's CDR3 is CSAKLAARVFF. CDR3 DNA: TGCAGTGCGAAGTTAGCGGCCCGGGTGTTCTTC.

This rearrangement joins TRBV7-9 to TRBJ1-1; 7 nucleotides agree with TRBD1. The V segment lost 1 base and the J segment 0 bases; nucleotides outside the gene matches: 5. This CDR3 has 16 amino acids. The germline V gene has CDR1 SEHNR and CDR2 FQNEAQ (reference sequence). The CDR3 nucleotides read TGTGCCAGCAGCTTAGATACGGGACAGATGAACACTGAAGCTTTCTTT. This sequence encodes CASSLDTGQMNTEAFF.

This clone was observed a handful of times. The chain employs TRBV9 and TRBJ1-6; D not resolved. Deletions cut 0 bases from V and 8 bases from J, with 6 bases between. Looked up from germline, CDR1 is SGDLS and CDR2 is YYNGEE. CDR3 length equals 13 residues. Here the CDR3 reads CASSVAGYSPLHF. Written as DNA, the CDR3 is TGTGCCAGCAGCGTAGCGGGTTATTCACCCCTCCACTTT. The full variable domain, with the rest looked up from reference TRBV9 and TRBJ1-6, is DSGVTQTPKHLITATGQRVTLRCSPRSGDLSVYWYQQSLDQGLQFLIQYYNGEERAKGNILERFSAQQFPDLHSELNLSSLELGDSALYFCASSVAGYSPLHFGNGTRLTVT.

The sample holds one count of this clone. The chain recombines TRBV7-2 with TRBJ1-5; the match to TRBD1 covers 11 bases. The CDR3 consists of 16 residues. The V segment lost 2 bases and the J segment 6 bases; nucleotides outside the gene matches: 6. Germline assignment: CDR1 SGHTA and CDR2 FQGNSA. The CDR3 DNA follows: TGTGCCAGCAGCTTATGGGGCGGGACAGGGGGTCAGCCCCAGCATTTT. This translates into CASSLWGGTGGQPQHF.

The V call is TRBV19, the J call TRBJ2-1; weak D call: TRBD1 (6 bases). Trimming removed 5 bases from V and 9 bases from J, with 14 bases in between. CDR1 and CDR2 (germline): LNHDA, SQIVND (reference sequence). CDR3 length equals 13 residues. The CDR3 DNA reads as TGTGCCAGTAGTCGTACCAGGGGAAGTGAGCAGTTCTTC. This codes for CASSRTRGSEQFF. Complete variable domain (other parts from reference TRBV19 and TRBJ2-1): DGGITQSPKYLFRKEGQNVTLSCEQNLNHDAMYWYRQDPGQGLRLIYYSQIVNDFQKGDIAEGYSVSREKKESFPLTVTSAQKNPTAFYLCASSRTRGSEQFFGPGTRLTVL.

This clone was detected once. The CDR3 spells CASSFCWLVAYNEQFF. In DNA form, the CDR3 reads TGTGCCAGCAGTTTTTGTTGGCTAGTCGCCTACAATGAGCAGTTCTTC. V gene TRBV28 combines with J gene TRBJ2-1; D gene unclear. The CDR3 has 16 amino acids. CDR1 MDHEN and CDR2 SYDVKM come from the germline V gene. Trimming stripped 3 bases from V and 2 bases from J, with 14 bases between.

This sequence joins TRBV4-1 and TRBJ2-1; perhaps TRBD1 as D (6 bases). Germline V lookup: CDR1 MGHRA, CDR2 YSYEKL. This CDR3 comprises 16 residues. The V and J ends lost 8 bases and 7 bases respectively, with 24 bases between them. CDR3 region: CASSNFGARGSNEQFF. The DNA of the CDR3 is TGCGCCAGCTCTAATTTTGGGGCTAGGGGGTCGAATGAGCAGTTCTTC.

V is TRBV11-3 and J is TRBJ2-3; TRBD2 matches 10 bases. The CDR3 spans 17 residues. The trim removed 1 base at V and 5 bases at J, leaving 9 bases unmatched. CDR1 and CDR2 from the germline V gene are SGHNT and YENEEA. CDR3 residues: CASSLGLAGVGGDTQYF. Here the CDR3 DNA reads TGTGCCAGCAGCTTAGGTCTAGCGGGAGTAGGAGGAGATACGCAGTATTTT.

This clone was seen once. This chain links TRBV5-6 with TRBJ2-5; 9 bases align to TRBD2. This CDR3 comprises 15 residues. Germline V gene data show CDR1 as SGHDT and CDR2 as YYEEEE. V lost 2 bases to trimming and J lost 4 bases; unmatched junction nucleotides: 6. DNA for the CDR3: TGTGCCAGCAGCTTCGCTAGCGGGGCGGGAGAGACCCAGTACTTC. The encoded protein is CASSFASGAGETQYF.

The CDR3 coding sequence is TGCAGTGCTAGTCATGGTCCGGATGGCTACACCTTC. Translating gives CSASHGPDGYTF. J is TRBJ1-2 and V is TRBV20-1; D remains ambiguous. Trimming took off 3 bases at V and 6 bases at J, with 11 bases between the two ends. This CDR3 is built from 12 residues. Germline V gives CDR1 DFQATT, CDR2 SNEGSKA (reference sequence).

This clone was counted only a few times. The DNA of the CDR3 is TGTGCCAGCAGCTTGGGAGGGTTGCCGGGGCGGGGGCAAGAGACCCAGTACTTC. This encodes CASSLGGLPGRGQETQYF. The chain carries TRBV5-6 and TRBJ2-5; 7 nucleotides match TRBD2. CDR3 length: 18 amino acids. The V and J ends lost 0 bases and 2 bases, in that order; junction bases with no gene match: 13. Germline CDR1 reads SGHDT; CDR2 reads YYEEEE.